One sample yielded the 23 T cell receptor beta chains listed below, sequenced in a study of blood T cell repertoires in COVID-19. Sequencing was performed with immunoSEQ multiplex PCR; in TCRdb, only in-frame clones are kept and a portion is missing. This table has 380,000 or so clones, around 84% appearing once. The sequencing sample was made of peripheral blood. These receptors all stem from a human donor with acute or convalescent COVID-19. The donor label of this sample is uncertain.

The V call is TRBV9, the J call TRBJ2-7; TRBD2 aligns across 16 bases. V was pared by 2 bases and J by 3 bases, with 8 bases of the junction left unmatched. CDR3 length: 18 residues. CDR1 SGDLS and CDR2 YYNGEE come from the germline V gene. The CDR3 protein is CASSVTGTSGRGGYEQYF. CDR3 sequence (DNA): TGTGCCAGCAGCGTGACCGGGACTAGCGGGAGGGGAGGCTACGAGCAGTACTTC.

The chain carries TRBV5-1 and TRBJ2-1, with 7 positions matching TRBD2. The CDR3 totals 13 residues. CDR1 is SGHRS, CDR2 YFSETQ, per germline. With V trimmed by 1 base and J by 13 bases, 8 bases remained unmatched. CDR3 in DNA: TGCGCCAGCAGCTTGTTGGCGGGAGAGGCCCAGTTCTTC. Translating it yields CASSLLAGEAQFF. The whole variable domain, filled in from reference TRBV5-1 and TRBJ2-1, reads KAGVTQTPRYLIKTRGQQVTLSCSPISGHRSVSWYQQTPGQGLQFLFEYFSETQRNKGNFPGRFSGRQFSNSRSEMNVSTLELGDSALYLCASSLLAGEAQFFGPGTRLTVL.

The chain is built from TRBV30 and TRBJ1-5; 10 nucleotides agree with TRBD1. The CDR3 covers 14 residues. V shed 2 bases, J shed 6 bases, and the junction held 4 bases outside the gene matches. Germline V gene data show CDR1 as GTSNPN and CDR2 as SVGIG (reference sequence). CDR3 DNA: TGTGCCTGGAGTCCGGACAGGGGGACTCAGCCCCAGCATTTT. The encoded protein is CAWSPDRGTQPQHF.

In this sample, this clone turned up a few times. V and J are TRBV28 and TRBJ1-4; TRBD1 is a possible D gene (6 bases). Trimming left V 4 bases short and J 1 base short, with 7 bases between. The CDR3 length is 14 residues. Germline CDR1 and CDR2: MDHEN and SYDVKM. CDR3 DNA: TGTGCCAGCAGTTCCAGGGGAACTAATGAAAAACTGTTTTTT. Encoded protein: CASSSRGTNEKLFF. Together with reference TRBV28 and TRBJ1-4, the CDR3 gives the full variable domain: DVKVTQSSRYLVKRTGEKVFLECVQDMDHENMFWYRQDPGLGLRLIYFSYDVKMKEKGDIPEGYSVSREKKERFSLILESASTNQTSMYLCASSSRGTNEKLFFGSGTQLSVL.

The chain is built from TRBV24-1 and TRBJ2-1; the match to TRBD1 covers 7 bases. V dropped 10 bases and J dropped 8; count of bases not matched to a gene: 10. Germline assignment: CDR1 KGHDR and CDR2 SFDVKD. This CDR3 is built from 13 residues. Written as DNA, the CDR3 is TGTGCCACTGACGGGCCAGGGGGTTATGAGCAGTTCTTC. Residues: CATDGPGGYEQFF.

The chain uses TRBV10-2 and TRBJ2-7, with TRBD2 as a possible D gene (6 bases). This CDR3 has 13 residues. The V and J ends lost 7 bases and 3 bases respectively, with 13 bases between them. From germline, CDR1 is WSHSY and CDR2 SAAADI. The CDR3 DNA follows: TGCGCCAGCAAGGGCCAGGGAGGCTACGAGCAGTACTTC. This translates into CASKGQGGYEQYF.

The V and J genes are TRBV4-1 and TRBJ2-7, with 9 nucleotides matching TRBD1. The V and J ends lost 5 bases and 4 bases, in that order; junction bases with no gene match: 9. The CDR3 has 15 residues. Germline CDR1 MGHRA, CDR2 YSYEKL. The CDR3 spells CASSSFPGQGYEQYF. The CDR3, as DNA: TGCGCCAGCAGCTCCTTCCCGGGACAGGGTTACGAGCAGTACTTC.

The chain joins TRBV4-1 to TRBJ2-5; TRBD2 aligns across 11 bases. In germline, CDR1 is MGHRA, CDR2 YSYEKL. Trimming took 4 bases from V and 4 from J; bases not matched to a gene: 8. The CDR3 is 16 amino acids. In DNA, the CDR3 is TGCGCCAGCAGCCCATTAGCGGGGGGGAGAGCAGAGACCCAGTACTTC. Translating gives CASSPLAGGRAETQYF.

To note about this clone: The same CDR3 is also encoded by other DNA sequences in this sample. The chain uses TRBV28 and TRBJ1-2; 7 bases match TRBD1. The trim removed 5 bases at V and 8 bases at J, leaving 5 bases unmatched. Per the germline V gene, CDR1 is MDHEN and CDR2 is SYDVKM. The CDR3 contains 12 residues. The CDR3 nucleotides are TGTGCCAGCAGTCGAAACAGGGGCGGCTACACCTTC. This sequence encodes CASSRNRGGYTF.

This clone has a handful of counts. The rearrangement links TRBV11-3 to TRBJ1-2, with D tentatively TRBD1 (6 bases). V dropped 5 bases and J dropped 0 bases, with 13 bases sitting between them. The germline V gene has CDR1 SGHNT and CDR2 YENEEA. CDR3 size: 15 residues. CDR3 region: CASSHQGYTNYGYTF. Written as DNA, the CDR3 is TGTGCCAGCAGCCACCAGGGGTATACTAACTATGGCTACACCTTC. The whole variable domain, remainder taken from reference TRBV11-3 and TRBJ1-2, is EAGVVQSPRYKIIEKKQPVAFWCNPISGHNTLYWYLQNLGQGPELLIRYENEEAVDDSQLPKDRFSAERLKGVDSTLKIQPAELGDSAVYLCASSHQGYTNYGYTFGSGTRLTVV.

This chain connects TRBV3-1 (or the pseudogene TRBV3-2) to TRBJ2-1; D is undetermined. Germline V gene lookup returns CDR1 LGHDT and CDR2 YNNKEL (reference sequence). This CDR3 is built from 13 residues. V was clipped by 3 bases and J by 5 bases, with 8 bases between them. The CDR3 coding sequence is TGTGCCAGCAGCCACGCTAGGCACAATGAGCAGTTCTTC. It encodes CASSHARHNEQFF.

The rearrangement uses TRBV3-1 (or the pseudogene TRBV3-2) and TRBJ2-4; 7 nucleotides match TRBD1. Germline values: CDR1 LGHDT, CDR2 YNNKEL (reference sequence). V lost 4 bases and J lost 1; bases outside the gene matches: 4. This CDR3 is built from 15 residues. This CDR3 is CASSRRTGAKNIQYF. In DNA form, the CDR3 reads TGTGCCAGCAGCCGAAGGACAGGCGCCAAAAACATTCAGTACTTC.

The rearrangement uses TRBV5-1 and TRBJ2-1, with D uncertain. V shed 1 base and J shed 0 bases, with 8 bases lying between them. The CDR3 runs 15 residues. Germline V gene data show CDR1 as SGHRS and CDR2 as YFSETQ. As DNA, the CDR3 is TGCGCCAGCAGCTTGAGTAGCCTCTCCTACAATGAGCAGTTCTTC. It codes for CASSLSSLSYNEQFF.

The V and J genes are TRBV5-5 and TRBJ2-3; 15 positions match TRBD2. The CDR3 length is 18 residues. Unmatched junction bases numbered 9, after V lost 3 bases and J lost 4 bases. Germline V gene lookup returns CDR1 SGHKS and CDR2 YYEKEE (reference sequence). The CDR3 sequence: CASSSRTSGRARADTQYF. CDR3 in DNA: TGTGCCAGCAGCTCCCGGACTAGCGGGAGGGCCAGGGCAGATACGCAGTATTTT.

In regard to this clone: Compared with germline, one end of the junction differs, possibly owing to a read error. Written as DNA, the CDR3 is TGTGCCAGCTTCGGTCTGGGGGGTAGGATCTTC. This gives the protein CASFGLGGRIF. The chain employs TRBV2 and TRBJ2-1; possibly TRBD2 for D (6 bases). The CDR3 runs 11 residues. The germline V gene encodes CDR1 SNHLY and CDR2 FYNNEI.

The chain links TRBV5-6 to TRBJ2-5; possibly TRBD2 for D (7 bases). V lost 3 bases to trimming and J lost 0 bases, with 15 bases between them. There are 16 residues in the CDR3. Germline V gene sequence: CDR1 SGHDT, CDR2 YYEEEE. The chain's CDR3 is CASSSIGGGNQETQYF. CDR3 nucleotide sequence: TGTGCCAGCAGCTCGATCGGCGGGGGCAACCAAGAGACCCAGTACTTC.

The rearrangement uses TRBV29-1 and TRBJ1-3; perhaps TRBD1 as D (6 bases). V lost 3 bases to trimming and J lost 4 bases, with 10 bases between them. Germline V gene lookup returns CDR1 SQVTM and CDR2 ANQGSEA. CDR3 length: 13 residues. The CDR3 reads CSVDDRRGNTIYF. The CDR3 DNA sequence: TGCAGCGTTGATGACAGGCGGGGAAACACCATATATTTT. The full variable domain, rest sourced from reference TRBV29-1 and TRBJ1-3, is SAVISQKPSRDICQRGTSLTIQCQVDSQVTMMFWYRQQPGQSLTLIATANQGSEATYESGFVIDKFPISRPNLTFSTLTVSNMSPEDSSIYLCSVDDRRGNTIYFGEGSWLTVV.

This clone appeared a single time. The chain has TRBV2 and TRBJ2-3, with D possibly matching TRBD2 (6 bases). The CDR3 totals 14 residues. The germline V and J ends were trimmed by 6 bases and 1 base, with 11 bases remaining between them. Germline V gives CDR1 SNHLY, CDR2 FYNNEI. The CDR3 reads CASRRRGGTDTQYF. The DNA of the CDR3 is TGTGCCAGCAGGAGGAGGGGAGGCACAGATACGCAGTATTTT.

CDR3 nucleotide sequence: TGTGCCAGCAGTAAAGAGCGGGAGCGGTACAATGAGCAGTTCTTC. Protein sequence: CASSKERERYNEQFF. The chain combines TRBV3-1 (or the pseudogene TRBV3-2) with TRBJ2-1; the match to TRBD2 covers 8 bases. V dropped 6 bases and J dropped 4; count of bases not matched to a gene: 8. This CDR3 is built from 15 residues. Germline V gives CDR1 LGHDT, CDR2 YNNKEL (reference sequence).

In regard to this clone: An end of the junction does not agree with germline; a read error may underlie this. The chain has TRBV3-1 (or the pseudogene TRBV3-2) and TRBJ1-2; the match to TRBD1 covers 7 bases. This CDR3 has 13 amino acids. In germline, CDR1 is LGHDT, CDR2 YNNKEL (reference sequence). The CDR3 here is CASSQARQGWKLF. The CDR3 region has the DNA TGTGCCAGCAGCCAGGCAAGACAGGGTTGGAAGCTCTTC.

This sequence joins TRBV6-5 and TRBJ1-2; 7 bases fit TRBD1. This CDR3 comprises 13 residues. V gave up 6 bases and J gave up 3 bases; unmatched junction bases: 4. Germline V CDR1 and CDR2: MNHEY, SVGAGI. CDR3 sequence (DNA): TGTGCCAGCAGGGCCGGACAGGACTATGGCTACACCTTC. Protein: CASRAGQDYGYTF.

This sequence joins TRBV18 and TRBJ2-1; 7 positions match TRBD1. The CDR3 has 14 amino acids. Per the germline V gene, CDR1 is KGHSH and CDR2 is LQKENI. V was clipped by 3 bases and J by 10 bases; unmatched bases: 9. The CDR3 sequence is CASSPPGQVREQFF. The CDR3 DNA reads TGTGCCAGCTCACCCCCTGGACAGGTCAGGGAGCAGTTCTTC.

The chain joins TRBV27 to TRBJ1-1, with D perhaps TRBD1 (5 bases). There are 12 residues in the CDR3. V gave up 4 bases and J gave up 7 bases, with 10 bases separating them. Germline assignment: CDR1 MNHEY and CDR2 SMNVEV (reference sequence). The CDR3 DNA reads TGTGCCAGCAGTTCGGGACTGTTTGAAGCTTTCTTT. Residues: CASSSGLFEAFF.